Described below is a single T cell receptor (beta chain) sequence and its context. This record comes from a study of patients and donors after allogeneic stem cell transplantation. V was cut by 1 base and J by 4 bases, with 10 bases left in between. Per germline, CDR1 LNHNV and CDR2 YYDKDF (reference sequence). This CDR3 has 14 amino acids. MiXCR, run by TCRdb on the RT-PCR reads, gives a single entry per CDR3 protein. The table has hundreds of thousands of distinct CDR3 sequences, around 16% seen once. The sequenced material came from blood, either unsorted or a sorted T cell fraction (not recorded which). The TCR originated in a human donor who was either an allogeneic HSCT recipient or a stem cell or donor lymphocyte infusion donor (not recorded which). It is not recorded whose cells these are; they may come from a transplant donor. The chain joins TRBV15 to TRBJ1-1; D not certain. The CDR3 sequence: CATSRGLVGTEAFF. As DNA, the CDR3 is TGTGCCACCAGCAGAGGTTTGGTGGGCACTGAAGCTTTCTTT. The entire variable domain, with the rest obtained from reference TRBV15 and TRBJ1-1, is as follows: DAMVIQNPRYQVTQFGKPVTLSCSQTLNHNVMYWYQQKSSQAPKLLFHYYDKDFNNEADTPDNFQSRRPNTSFCFLDIRSPGLGDTAMYLCATSRGLVGTEAFFGQGTRLTVV.